What follows are 29 T cell receptor beta chains derived from one specimen sequenced in a study of CD8+CD57+ T cells in acquired aplastic anemia. Patients included in sequencing had previously demonstrated CD8+CD57+ cell expansion by flow cytometry. Genomic DNA served as template for TCR beta VDJ and CDR3 profiling. MiXCR, run by TCRdb on the reads, gives a single entry per CDR3 protein. The sample includes around 130,000 distinct CDR3 sequences, under 60% seen only once; the top ten take roughly 30%. What was sequenced was sorted CD4+, CD8+, or CD8+CD57+ T cells (not recorded which) from PBMCs. The receptor source for this set is a human donor with aplastic anemia.

The genes are TRBV7-2 and TRBJ2-7; D is unclear. Trimming left V 1 base short and J 2 bases short, with 9 bases between. The CDR3 runs to 14 residues. Germline values: CDR1 SGHTA, CDR2 FQGNSA. The CDR3 nucleotides read TGTGCCAGCAGCTTAGTGGACGGAACCTACGAGCAGTACTTC. It specifies CASSLVDGTYEQYF.

The gene calls are TRBV7-9 and TRBJ2-7; D gene unclear. In germline, CDR1 is SEHNR, CDR2 FQNEAQ (reference sequence). V was cut by 5 bases and J by 6 bases, with 11 bases left in between. There are 12 residues in the CDR3. The DNA of the CDR3 is TGTGCCAGCAGCCTTTCAAACTCCGAGCAGTACTTC. Protein product: CASSLSNSEQYF. The full variable domain, rest sourced from reference TRBV7-9 and TRBJ2-7, is DTGVSQNPRHKITKRGQNVTFRCDPISEHNRLYWYRQTLGQGPEFLTYFQNEAQLEKSRLLSDRFSAERPKGSFSTLEIQRTEQGDSAMYLCASSLSNSEQYFGPGTRLTVT.

For the CDR3, the DNA is TGTGCCAGTCAACACAGACAGGGGGACGCTGAAGCTTTCTTT. It translates to CASQHRQGDAEAFF. V usage is TRBV19 and J usage is TRBJ1-1; 9 bases map to TRBD1. V was pared by 8 bases and J by 6 bases, with 10 bases of the junction left unmatched. This CDR3 is built from 14 residues. Germline loops: CDR1 LNHDA, CDR2 SQIVND (reference sequence).

The rearrangement links TRBV20-1 to TRBJ1-1; maybe TRBD1 (5 bases). The CDR3 is 11 amino acids. Germline-derived CDR1 and CDR2 are DFQATT and SNEGSKA (reference sequence). Trimming cost V 4 bases and J 6 bases, with 9 bases left between them. CDR3 region: CSAMTGPEAFF. The CDR3 DNA is TGCAGTGCTATGACGGGGCCTGAAGCTTTCTTT.

The table lists this clonotype with a few counts. The chain combines TRBV20-1 with TRBJ1-6; no clear D gene. Trimming removed 5 bases at V and 7 bases at J, with 12 bases between. The CDR3 runs 13 residues. Germline-derived CDR1 and CDR2 are DFQATT and SNEGSKA (reference sequence). The CDR3 bases are TGCAGTGCTCCCATGGGCAGCAATTCACCCCTCCACTTT. This gives the protein CSAPMGSNSPLHF.

The CDR3 reads CASSSTVSTDTQYF. Written as DNA, the CDR3 is TGTGCCAGCAGTTCGACAGTTAGCACAGATACGCAGTATTTT. This chain connects TRBV2 to TRBJ2-3; D is perhaps TRBD1 (5 bases). V was shortened by 5 bases and J by 0 bases, with 9 bases between the two germline ends. CDR3 length: 14 residues. The germline gives CDR1 SNHLY, CDR2 FYNNEI.

This clonotype was counted only a few times. The V and J genes are TRBV15 and TRBJ1-2; D unresolved. Per the germline V gene, CDR1 is LNHNV and CDR2 is YYDKDF (reference sequence). V lost 1 base and J lost 4, with 10 bases in between. The CDR3 has 14 amino acids. CDR3 loop: CATSRVGGLYGYTF. The DNA for the CDR3 is TGTGCCACCAGCAGAGTAGGTGGTCTCTATGGCTACACCTTC. Full variable domain (remainder filled in from reference TRBV15 and TRBJ1-2): DAMVIQNPRYQVTQFGKPVTLSCSQTLNHNVMYWYQQKSSQAPKLLFHYYDKDFNNEADTPDNFQSRRPNTSFCFLDIRSPGLGDTAMYLCATSRVGGLYGYTFGSGTRLTVV.

The chain carries TRBV12-3 or TRBV12-4 and TRBJ2-7; D unclear. CDR3 size: 13 residues. Trimming took off 4 bases at V and 2 bases at J, with 9 bases between the two ends. The CDR3 protein is CASSSTVTYEQYF. CDR3 coding DNA: TGTGCCAGCAGTTCCACAGTCACCTACGAGCAGTACTTC.

In regard to this clonotype: This may arise from a read error, as a much more abundant clone is one base away. This chain links TRBV5-6 with TRBJ2-7; the D gene could be TRBD1 or TRBD2 (5 bases each). Germline V CDR1 and CDR2: SGHDT, YYEEEE. The CDR3 spans 15 residues. V lost 4 bases to trimming and J lost 3 bases, with 17 bases between them. The CDR3 is CASSAHRGRYYEQYF. The CDR3 bases are TGTGCCAGCAGCGCTCACCGGGGCAGATACTACGAGCAGTACTTC.

The chain links TRBV18 to TRBJ2-7; D possibly corresponds to TRBD2 (7 bases). The CDR3 totals 15 residues. Trimming shortened V by 4 bases and J by 3 bases, and 16 bases separated the two germline ends. The germline gives CDR1 KGHSH, CDR2 LQKENI. This CDR3 is CASSLIGGPDYEQYF. The CDR3 coding sequence is TGTGCCAGCTCACTTATCGGGGGGCCGGACTACGAGCAGTACTTC.

This clonotype occurred once. The rearrangement uses TRBV20-1 and TRBJ2-3; no clear D gene. The CDR3 is 15 residues long. V lost 5 bases to trimming and J lost 0 bases, with 15 bases between them. CDR1 is DFQATT, CDR2 SNEGSKA, per germline (reference sequence). For the CDR3, the DNA is TGCAGTGCTGGGTCCAGTGGGCTTAGCACAGATACGCAGTATTTT. Translating gives CSAGSSGLSTDTQYF.

This sequence joins TRBV15 and TRBJ1-3; no definite D call. This CDR3 spans 14 amino acids. Trimming removed 5 bases at V and 2 bases at J, with 10 bases between. Germline-derived CDR1 and CDR2 are LNHNV and YYDKDF (reference sequence). The CDR3: CATSLQTAGNTIYF. The CDR3 region has the DNA TGTGCCACCAGCCTACAGACGGCTGGAAACACCATATATTTT.

This clonotype was counted ten times or more. The chain carries TRBV15 and TRBJ2-5, with 9 nucleotides matching TRBD1. Germline V gives CDR1 LNHNV, CDR2 YYDKDF (reference sequence). J gave up 9 bases and V 0 bases, and 11 bases lay outside the gene matches. This CDR3 comprises 16 residues. Here the CDR3 DNA reads TGTGCCACCAGCAGAGATGTCACAGGGGGCGAGACGGCCCAGTACTTC. Its translation is CATSRDVTGGETAQYF.

The V and J genes are TRBV25-1 and TRBJ2-1; 14 bases line up with TRBD2. CDR3 length equals 17 residues. From germline, CDR1 is MGHDK and CDR2 SYGVNS. V trimming: 1 base; J trimming: 9 bases; junction bases outside the gene matches: 8. The CDR3 DNA reads TGTGCCAGCAGTGAATCATACCGGGGACTAGCGGGGGCTGAGCAGTTCTTC. Its protein is CASSESYRGLAGAEQFF.

V and J are TRBV19 and TRBJ1-2; no clear D. Germline CDR1 is LNHDA and CDR2 is SQIVND (reference sequence). The CDR3 has 16 amino acids. Trimming removed 0 bases from V and 5 bases from J, with 16 bases in between. CDR3 sequence reads: CASSIDLPAGRYGYTF. The CDR3 DNA follows: TGTGCCAGTAGTATAGATTTGCCAGCGGGAAGATATGGCTACACCTTC.

V gene TRBV29-1 combines with J gene TRBJ2-7, with 7 bases fitting TRBD1. The CDR3 runs 14 residues. J gave up 2 bases and V 6 bases, and 10 bases lay outside the gene matches. Germline V CDR1 and CDR2: SQVTM, ANQGSEA. CDR3: CSVSVRDSTYEQYF. In nucleotides, the CDR3 is TGCAGCGTCTCGGTCCGGGACAGCACCTACGAGCAGTACTTC.

The chain is built from TRBV10-3 and TRBJ2-7; 9 nucleotides match TRBD1. Trimming removed 7 bases from V and 3 bases from J; junction bases left unmatched: 10. In germline, CDR1 is ENHRY, CDR2 SYGVKD. The CDR3 is made up of 15 amino acids. This CDR3 reads CAIIPDRGLIYEQYF. In DNA form, the CDR3 reads TGTGCCATCATTCCGGACAGGGGCTTGATCTACGAGCAGTACTTC.

The chain carries TRBV6-5 and TRBJ2-7; 10 bases are shared with TRBD2. The V segment lost 4 bases and the J segment 5 bases; nucleotides outside the gene matches: 5. Looked up from germline, CDR1 is MNHEY and CDR2 is SVGAGI. CDR3 length: 14 amino acids. CDR3 residues: CASSWIAGGNEQYF. The CDR3 nucleotides are TGTGCCAGCAGTTGGATAGCGGGGGGCAACGAGCAGTACTTC.

This clonotype showed up many times. The chain employs TRBV7-9 and TRBJ2-2; weak D call: TRBD2 (7 bases). The germline V gene has CDR1 SEHNR and CDR2 FQNEAQ (reference sequence). V lost 6 bases and J 2 bases, leaving 13 bases between the germline ends. The CDR3 sequence is 15 residues long. The CDR3 DNA is TGTGCCAGCAGGGGGGGGCAGGCCAACACCGGGGAGCTGTTTTTT. It codes for CASRGGQANTGELFF.

Of note for this clonotype: One end of the junction fails to match germline, which may point to a read error. The rearrangement uses TRBV27 and TRBJ2-7; D possibly matches TRBD1 or TRBD2 (5 bases each). Germline V lookup: CDR1 MNHEY, CDR2 SMNVEV (reference sequence). The CDR3 is 14 amino acids. The DNA for the CDR3 is TGTACCAGCAGTTTAGGGGTTTTCGGGGACGAGCAGTACTTC. It encodes CTSSLGVFGDEQYF.

The chain employs TRBV7-8 and TRBJ1-2, with 10 bases lining up with TRBD1. Per germline, CDR1 SGHVS and CDR2 FQNEAQ. With V trimmed by 0 bases and J by 0 bases, 1 base remained unmatched. The CDR3 is made up of 16 amino acids. The CDR3 nucleotides read TGTGCCAGCAGCTTAGCGGGACAGGGGCCTAACTATGGCTACACCTTC. This sequence encodes CASSLAGQGPNYGYTF.

The chain couples TRBV10-3 to TRBJ2-7, with 12 bases matching TRBD2. The germline V gene has CDR1 ENHRY and CDR2 SYGVKD. The CDR3 contains 14 residues. The V segment lost 6 bases and the J segment 8 bases; nucleotides outside the gene matches: 8. CDR3 in DNA: TGTGCCATCAGGCCCGGGACTAGCGGGCCTCAGCAGTACTTC. This sequence encodes CAIRPGTSGPQQYF.

The rearrangement joins TRBV2 to TRBJ1-3, with 7 positions matching TRBD1. V trimming: 4 bases; J trimming: 2 bases; junction bases outside the gene matches: 5. The germline gives CDR1 SNHLY, CDR2 FYNNEI. The CDR3 is 15 amino acids. In DNA, the CDR3 is TGTGCCAGCAGTGGCAGGACAGGAACTGGAAACACCATATATTTT. Encoded protein: CASSGRTGTGNTIYF.

V gene TRBV29-1 combines with J gene TRBJ2-1; D may match TRBD1 or TRBD2 (6 bases each). Germline V CDR1 and CDR2: SQVTM, ANQGSEA. CDR3 length: 15 residues. V lost 3 bases, J lost 5 bases, and 17 bases lay in between. CDR3 protein: CSVDGRSGAHNEQFF. CDR3 DNA sequence: TGCAGCGTTGACGGTCGCTCGGGGGCACACAATGAGCAGTTCTTC.

V is TRBV6-5 and J is TRBJ1-2, with D unclear. The CDR3 has 13 residues. V was pared by 2 bases and J by 6 bases, with 10 bases between. Germline CDR1 is MNHEY and CDR2 is SVGAGI. Here the CDR3 reads CASSYGFTDGYTF. The CDR3, as DNA: TGTGCCAGCAGTTACGGATTTACAGATGGCTACACCTTC.

This clonotype turned up a few times. The chain recombines TRBV24-1 with TRBJ2-1; 8 bases fit TRBD1. The CDR3 totals 16 residues. The germline V gene has CDR1 KGHDR and CDR2 SFDVKD. V lost 5 bases and J lost 2; bases outside the gene matches: 7. CDR3 region: CATSGQTGATYNEQFF. DNA of the CDR3: TGTGCCACCAGTGGGCAGACAGGGGCAACCTACAATGAGCAGTTCTTC.

About this clonotype: Relative to the germline gene, one junction end is altered; a read error may explain this. The rearrangement uses TRBV20-1 and TRBJ2-2; tentatively, D is TRBD1 or TRBD2 (5 bases each). This CDR3 is 16 amino acids long. Per germline, CDR1 DFQATT and CDR2 SNEGSKA (reference sequence). The CDR3 nucleotides read TGCAGTGCTAGAGAGATACCTCTGGGGGATTCCGGGGAGCTGGTTTTT. Amino acid sequence: CSAREIPLGDSGELVF.

This chain joins TRBV2 and TRBJ1-4, with D unclear. The germline CDR1 and CDR2 sequences are SNHLY and FYNNEI. The CDR3 spans 13 residues. Deletions cut 8 bases from V and 7 bases from J, with 14 bases between. The DNA for the CDR3 is TGTGCCAGCCTCGTTGAGGGTAGTGAAAAACTGTTTTTT. Its translation: CASLVEGSEKLFF.

The chain has TRBV9 and TRBJ2-1; weak D call: TRBD2 (5 bases). This CDR3 is 13 amino acids long. Germline V lookup: CDR1 SGDLS, CDR2 YYNGEE. The V gene lost 0 bases and the J gene lost 7 bases, with 8 bases spanning the gap. CDR3 DNA sequence: TGTGCCAGCAGCGTAGCTACGGGGAATGAGCAGTTCTTC. Its protein product is CASSVATGNEQFF.